The clone carrying this T cell receptor (beta chain) was picked up many times. Its target is not known. CD8+CD57+ cell expansion had been shown by flow cytometry in patients chosen for sequencing. The patients, all of them, had severe acquired aplastic anemia. The data derive from a study of CD8+CD57+ T cells in acquired aplastic anemia. As for the study in general: Quantities of DNA derived from sorted CD4+ and CD8+ cells averaged around 3 ug.

Trimming cost V 4 bases and J 5 bases; bases outside gene matches: 6. The CDR3 length is 14 residues. CDR1 and CDR2 from the germline V gene are DFQATT and SNEGSKA (reference sequence). Genomic DNA acted as the template from which TCR beta VDJ combination and CDR3 sequence profiling were carried out. TCRdb re-derived calls from the reads in MiXCR, one entry per CDR3 protein. The data show some 170,000 distinct CDR3 sequences, about 60% seen once. Study observations and caveats: Patients and controls shared twenty-nine CD8+ CDR3 sequences, highly expressed in patients. The study found no significant CD8+ Simpson's diversity difference between patients and controls.

The sample consisted of sorted CD4+, CD8+, or CD8+CD57+ T cells (not recorded which) from PBMCs. This TCR derives from a human donor with aplastic anemia. This chain uses TRBV20-1 with TRBJ2-7, with 12 bases fitting TRBD1. The CDR3 loop is CSANPGQGADEQYF. The CDR3 region has the DNA TGCAGTGCTAATCCGGGACAGGGGGCCGACGAGCAGTACTTC.